One and the same sample provided the 9 T cell receptor beta chains below, sequenced in a study of control samples from healthy donors and cancer patients (dated by TCRdb to about 2020). Libraries were built with the immunoSEQ multiplex PCR assay. The clones in this table, taken by TCRdb from immuneACCESS, are in-frame only. Not every clone is retained; where verified, under half of the shortfall comes from an unresolved V gene, and the cause of the rest is unknown. The sample table records about 110,000 clones; approximately 84% of these occur just once. The top ten hold approximately 7% of the sample. The sequencing input was blood. The source of these receptors is a man younger than 30 in good health.

This chain uses TRBV25-1 with TRBJ1-4, with TRBD1 as a possible D gene (5 bases). Germline-derived CDR1 and CDR2 are MGHDK and SYGVNS. This CDR3 comprises 16 residues. Between the trimmed V and J ends, which lost 1 base and 0 bases, there was a span of 9 bases. CDR3 coding DNA: TGTGCCAGCAGTGAATGGGGGGGGGCAACTAATGAAAAACTGTTTTTT. Translation: CASSEWGGATNEKLFF.

There are a few counts of this clone. The V gene is TRBV6-6, the J gene TRBJ2-7; D is possibly TRBD2 (6 bases). The germline gives CDR1 MNHNY, CDR2 SVGAGI (reference sequence). Trimming pared 5 bases from V and 5 bases from J, leaving 13 bases between. CDR3 length equals 13 residues. The chain's CDR3 is CASSLPAGHEQYF. CDR3 nucleotide sequence: TGTGCCAGCAGTCTTCCCGCGGGACACGAGCAGTACTTC.

The rearrangement uses TRBV3-1 (or the pseudogene TRBV3-2) and TRBJ1-1; 10 bases fit TRBD1. Per germline, CDR1 LGHDT and CDR2 YNNKEL (reference sequence). The CDR3 runs to 15 residues. J lost 4 bases, V lost 5 bases, and 7 bases had no gene match. The CDR3 nucleotides read TGTGCCAGCAGCTCAGCGGGACAGGGGATCACTGAAGCTTTCTTT. Residues: CASSSAGQGITEAFF.

This chain links TRBV9 with TRBJ2-5; D gene unclear. The CDR3 covers 13 residues. CDR1 SGDLS and CDR2 YYNGEE come from the germline V gene. Trimming shortened V by 3 bases and J by 10 bases, and 16 bases separated the two germline ends. CDR3 loop: CASSADPPSSQYF. In DNA, the CDR3 is TGTGCCAGCAGCGCCGACCCCCCCTCAAGCCAGTACTTC.

This rearrangement joins TRBV5-4 to TRBJ2-1; possibly TRBD1 or TRBD2 for D (5 bases each). Deletions cut 10 bases from V and 13 bases from J, with 27 bases between. The CDR3 extends over 14 amino acids. Looked up from germline, CDR1 is SGHNT and CDR2 is YYREEE (reference sequence). In nucleotides, the CDR3 is TGTGCCTACCAAACGGGACGCCTCGGCACGGTTCAGTTCTTC. Its protein is CAYQTGRLGTVQFF.

This clone was counted only a few times. The chain carries TRBV5-1 and TRBJ1-2; D might be TRBD1 (6 bases). The CDR3 totals 15 residues. V lost 4 bases to trimming and J lost 4 bases, with 17 bases between them. Germline-derived CDR1 and CDR2 are SGHRS and YFSETQ. The CDR3 coding sequence is TGCGCCAGCAGCGCACAGGGAGGCGAACTCTATGGCTACACCTTC. Encoded protein: CASSAQGGELYGYTF.

This clone appeared once. The V call is TRBV14, the J call TRBJ2-7, with D maybe TRBD2 (5 bases). Germline V gene data show CDR1 as SGHDN and CDR2 as FVKESK. The CDR3 length is 16 residues. Trimming shortened V by 2 bases and J by 6 bases, and 20 bases separated the two germline ends. CDR3 region: CASSQPRWAGSGEQYF. The CDR3 DNA reads TGTGCCAGCAGCCAACCTAGGTGGGCGGGTTCGGGCGAGCAGTACTTC. Using reference TRBV14 and TRBJ2-7 for the parts outside the CDR3, the full variable domain is EAGVTQFPSHSVIEKGQTVTLRCDPISGHDNLYWYRRVMGKEIKFLLHFVKESKQDESGMPNNRFLAERTGGTYSTLKVQPAELEDSGVYFCASSQPRWAGSGEQYFGPGTRLTVT.

J is TRBJ2-6 and V is TRBV5-1; perhaps TRBD1 as D (6 bases). The germline V and J ends were trimmed by 4 bases and 0 bases, with 11 bases remaining between them. Germline V CDR1 and CDR2: SGHRS, YFSETQ. The CDR3 runs to 16 residues. CDR3: CASSPWTASGANVLTF. For the CDR3, the DNA is TGCGCCAGCAGCCCCTGGACAGCCTCTGGGGCCAACGTCCTGACTTTC.

The genes are TRBV6-6 and TRBJ2-3, with 7 bases matching TRBD1. Germline CDR1 reads MNHNY; CDR2 reads SVGAGI (reference sequence). The CDR3 is made up of 17 amino acids. V was clipped by 5 bases and J by 6 bases; unmatched bases: 17. CDR3 sequence reads: CASSPPGQLQIGDTQYF. CDR3 sequence (DNA): TGTGCCAGCAGTCCCCCGGGACAGCTCCAAATAGGGGATACGCAGTATTTT.